Listed below are T cell receptor beta chains from one sample, sequenced in a study of early T cells in non-severe SARS-CoV-2 infection. TCRdb re-called the 5' RACE reads with MiXCR, one entry per CDR3 protein. The repertoire includes tens of thousands of distinct CDR3 sequences, 5% to 6.5% of them detected once, and 3.5% sits in the top ten. Input material: whole blood. The source is an adult who was a healthcare worker with PCR-confirmed SARS-CoV-2 infection or an uninfected control (not recorded which). The CDR3 runs from the conserved cysteine through the conserved F or W. A D gene is named only where the DNA matches it firmly. Size tells how often a clone was seen (once, few, many) or the class of an expanded clone, and some rows leave it out.

D	size	V	J	CDR3	DNA
NA	many	TRBV20-1	TRBJ2-1	CSARDQDLSSYNEQFF	TGCAGTGCTAGAGATCAGGATTTGAGCTCCTACAATGAGCAGTTCTTC
TRBD2	many	TRBV7-3	TRBJ2-2	CASSLTGTSGMTGELFF	TGTGCCAGCAGCTTAACCGGGACTAGCGGGATGACCGGGGAGCTGTTTTTT
NA	many	TRBV6-5	TRBJ2-2	CASSLGRWAAGELFF	TGTGCCAGCAGTTTGGGGAGGTGGGCGGCCGGGGAGCTGTTTTTT
NA	many	TRBV6-5	TRBJ1-3	CASSFKPGQSSGNTIYF	TGTGCCAGCAGTTTCAAACCGGGACAAAGCTCTGGAAACACCATATATTTT
NA	many	TRBV15	TRBJ1-1	CATSPRGVSAEAFF	TGTGCCACCAGCCCGCGGGGGGTAAGCGCTGAAGCTTTCTTT
NA	few	TRBV11-2	TRBJ2-3	CASRYRETDTQYF	TGTGCCAGCAGGTACCGGGAGACAGATACGCAGTATTTT
TRBD1	many	TRBV7-9	TRBJ1-1	CASSHGQANTEAFF	TGTGCCAGCAGTCATGGACAGGCGAACACTGAAGCTTTCTTT
NA	many	TRBV10-2	TRBJ1-4	CASSPQTEKLFF	TGCGCCAGCAGCCCCCAGACTGAAAAACTGTTTTTT
NA	many	TRBV5-1	TRBJ1-1	CASKEAILKSTEAFF	TGCGCCAGCAAGGAGGCCATCCTTAAGAGCACTGAAGCTTTCTTT
TRBD2	many	TRBV19	TRBJ2-3	CASSRTSGGSDTQYF	TGTGCCAGCAGCCGGACTAGCGGAGGCAGCGATACGCAGTATTTT
NA	NA	TRBV20-1	TRBJ2-7	CSARDRGRPYPYEQYF	TGCAGTGCTAGAGATCGGGGGCGCCCTTATCCCTACGAGCAGTACTTC
TRBD1	many	TRBV3-1	TRBJ1-2	CASSPGQGAYGYTF	TGTGCCAGCAGCCCGGGACAGGGGGCTTATGGCTACACCTTC
TRBD1	many	TRBV11-1	TRBJ1-1	CASSLYRTGEAFF	TGTGCCAGCAGCTTATACCGGACAGGGGAAGCTTTCTTT
NA	many	TRBV28	TRBJ1-5	CASSSGSNQPQHF	TGTGCCAGCAGTTCAGGGAGCAATCAGCCCCAGCATTTT
TRBD1	few	TRBV7-2	TRBJ2-3	CASSPQTTGYTDTQYF	TGTGCCAGCAGCCCCCAGACGACAGGGTACACAGATACGCAGTATTTT
NA	many	TRBV6-2/TRBV6-3	TRBJ1-5	CASSYGLAVGSNQPQHF	TGTGCCAGCAGTTACGGGTTGGCTGTCGGGAGCAATCAGCCCCAGCATTTT
NA	many	TRBV10-3	TRBJ1-3	CAISPGTRGNTIYF	TGTGCCATCAGCCCCGGGACGAGGGGAAACACCATATATTTT
NA	few	TRBV18	TRBJ2-7	CASSPQATSSDEQYF	TGTGCCAGCTCACCACAAGCCACTAGCAGTGACGAGCAGTACTTC
NA	many	TRBV5-4	TRBJ1-4	CASSQLPNEKLFF	TGTGCCAGCAGCCAGCTTCCTAATGAAAAACTGTTTTTT
TRBD1	few	TRBV5-1	TRBJ2-7	CASSPSITGGYEQYF	TGCGCCAGCAGCCCTTCAATAACAGGGGGCTACGAGCAGTACTTC
NA	NA	TRBV7-2	TRBJ2-7	CASSFFRLYEQYF	TGTGCCAGCAGCTTCTTCAGGTTGTACGAGCAGTACTTC
NA	many	TRBV11-2	TRBJ2-5	CASSFRGETQYF	TGTGCCAGCAGCTTTCGTGGGGAGACCCAGTACTTC
NA	few	TRBV6-6	TRBJ2-1	CASHGENEQFF	TGTGCCAGCCACGGTGAAAATGAGCAGTTCTTC
TRBD2	NA	TRBV20-1	TRBJ2-2	CSASSGRAPGELFF	TGCAGTGCTAGTAGCGGGAGGGCCCCCGGGGAGCTGTTTTTT
NA	few	TRBV6-2/TRBV6-3	TRBJ2-3	CASSYQQDTQYF	TGTGCCAGCAGTTACCAGCAGGATACGCAGTATTTT
TRBD2	NA	TRBV10-2	TRBJ2-4	CASTPPGTSATDIQYF	TGCGCCAGCACTCCCCCCGGGACTAGCGCCACGGACATTCAGTACTTC
NA	few	TRBV6-2/TRBV6-3	TRBJ2-7	CATWTEAESSYEQYF	TGTGCCACCTGGACAGAAGCAGAGAGCTCCTACGAGCAGTACTTC
TRBD2	NA	TRBV29-1	TRBJ2-2	CSVEPLAANTGELFF	TGCAGCGTTGAGCCCCTAGCGGCGAACACCGGGGAGCTGTTTTTT
NA	many	TRBV7-6	TRBJ2-1	CASSSSDHNEQFF	TGTGCCAGTTCTAGTAGCGACCACAATGAGCAGTTCTTC
TRBD1	many	TRBV6-5	TRBJ2-7	CASSTQDRAGGEQYF	TGTGCCAGCAGTACCCAGGACAGGGCAGGGGGTGAGCAGTACTTC
NA	many	TRBV21-1	TRBJ1-4	CAISFSGNEKLFF	TGTGCCATCTCCTTTAGCGGTAATGAAAAACTGTTTTTT
NA	NA	TRBV5-6	TRBJ2-2	CASSSGTGELFF	TGTGCCAGCAGCTCAGGGACCGGGGAGCTGTTTTTT
NA	many	TRBV7-9	TRBJ2-6	CAIEMKGLVSGANVLTF	TGTGCCATCGAGATGAAGGGACTCGTGTCTGGGGCCAACGTCCTGACTTTC
NA	NA	TRBV6-5	TRBJ1-1	CASSYSVTGNTEAFF	TGTGCCAGCAGTTACTCCGTAACAGGGAACACTGAAGCTTTCTTT
NA	many	TRBV9	TRBJ2-6	CASSQRGAGANVLTF	TGTGCCAGCAGCCAAAGGGGGGCTGGGGCCAACGTCCTGACTTTC